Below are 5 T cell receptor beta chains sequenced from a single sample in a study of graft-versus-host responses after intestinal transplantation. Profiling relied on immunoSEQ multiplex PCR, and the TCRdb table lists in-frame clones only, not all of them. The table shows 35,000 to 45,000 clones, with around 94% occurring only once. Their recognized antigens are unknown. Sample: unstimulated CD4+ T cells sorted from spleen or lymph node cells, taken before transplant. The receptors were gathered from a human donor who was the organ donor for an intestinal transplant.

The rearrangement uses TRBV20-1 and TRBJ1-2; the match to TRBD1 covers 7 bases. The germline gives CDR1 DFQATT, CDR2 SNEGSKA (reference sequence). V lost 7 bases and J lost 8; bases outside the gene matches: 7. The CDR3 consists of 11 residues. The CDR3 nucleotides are TGCAGTGTCAAGGGGGCTTGGGGCTACACCTTC. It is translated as CSVKGAWGYTF.

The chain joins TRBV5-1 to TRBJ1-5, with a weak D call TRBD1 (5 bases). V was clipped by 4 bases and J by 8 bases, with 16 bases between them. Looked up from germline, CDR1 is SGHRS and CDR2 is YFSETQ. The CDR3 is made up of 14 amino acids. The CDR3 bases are TGCGCCAGCAGCCTAGCGGCAGGGATGGAGCCCCAGCATTTT. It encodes CASSLAAGMEPQHF.

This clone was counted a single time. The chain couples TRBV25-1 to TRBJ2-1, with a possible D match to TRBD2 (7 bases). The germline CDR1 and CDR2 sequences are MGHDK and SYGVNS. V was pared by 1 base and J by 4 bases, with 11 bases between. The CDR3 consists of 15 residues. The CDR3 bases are TGTGCCAGCAGTGAATTGGGGGGGCGTTACAATGAGCAGTTCTTC. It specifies CASSELGGRYNEQFF.

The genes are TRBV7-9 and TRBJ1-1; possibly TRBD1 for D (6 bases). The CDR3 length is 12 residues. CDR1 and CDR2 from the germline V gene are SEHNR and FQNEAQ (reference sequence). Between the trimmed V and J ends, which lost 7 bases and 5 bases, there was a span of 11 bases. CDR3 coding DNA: TGTGCCAGCACCCTAGGGGGTACTGAAGCTTTCTTT. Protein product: CASTLGGTEAFF.

In DNA, the CDR3 is TGTGCCAGCAATCCTAGCGGGAGCCACGAGCAGTACTTC. It specifies CASNPSGSHEQYF. V is TRBV7-9 and J is TRBJ2-7; 10 nucleotides agree with TRBD2. CDR1 and CDR2 (germline): SEHNR, FQNEAQ (reference sequence). The CDR3 is 13 amino acids. Germline trimming cut 7 bases from V and 5 bases from J; bases unmatched to any gene: 5.